This TCR beta chain was recorded in a study of cytomegalovirus exposure and HLA in healthy donors. Both 60 Vbeta primers and 13 Jbeta primers went into the PCR. Profiling relied on immunoSEQ multiplex PCR, and the TCRdb table lists in-frame clones only, not all of them. The sample includes approximately 190,000 clones, approximately 90% seen only once; the top ten take around 0.99%. This TCR was sampled from a boy aged 2-15 years in good health and CMV-seronegative. Specimen: PBMCs.

This chain's CDR3 is CASSPGAGVMNIQYF. DNA of the CDR3: TGCGCCAGCAGCCCGGGAGCGGGAGTGATGAACATTCAGTACTTC. The chain is built from TRBV5-1 and TRBJ2-4; 8 positions agree with TRBD2. With 4 bases clipped from V and 7 bases from J, the junction kept 10 bases outside the gene matches. The CDR3 is made up of 15 amino acids. Germline V gives CDR1 SGHRS, CDR2 YFSETQ.